This T cell receptor beta chain was sequenced in a study of blood T cell repertoires in COVID-19. Study details: Material from acute and convalescent COVID-19 was sourced from the United States, Italy and Spain. The cDNA or gDNA used as material had been derived from T cells, B-cell-depleted T cells, or PBMCs.

Per the original methods: Amplification from reference gene primers served as the basis for estimated nucleated cell counts. Profiling relied on immunoSEQ multiplex PCR, and the TCRdb table lists in-frame clones only, not all of them. The V and J calls and clone size were taken over from that table, and D and trimming were inferred from the DNA. The sample yields 200,000 to 250,000 clones, about 88% seen once. The V gene's germline CDR1 is SGHTA and CDR2 FQGTGA. The ends were cut back, 4 bases at V and 3 bases at J, with 16 bases in the middle. This CDR3 contains 17 residues. The chain recombines TRBV7-3 with TRBJ2-6, with a weak D call TRBD1 (5 bases). Sample: peripheral blood. This receptor was identified in a man aged 55 to 70 with acute or convalescent COVID-19. As DNA, the CDR3 is TGTGCCAGCAGCTCTACCCCCACAGGAATTGGGGCCAACGTCCTGACTTTC. This encodes CASSSTPTGIGANVLTF.